Listed below are T cell receptor beta chains from one sample, sequenced in a study of radiation and T cells in renal cell carcinoma. The assay was immunoSEQ multiplex PCR, and TCRdb's table has in-frame clones only and misses some. The table has 150,000 to 200,000 clones, about 88% seen once. Sequencing used blood, obtained from a patient whose treatment included radiotherapy and nephrectomy. All receptors derive from a woman between 50 and 59 years old with renal cell carcinoma. Each CDR3 is given with its conserved first and last residue.

v_gene | CDR3aa
TRBV28 | CASSTQGLGYTF
TRBV4-1 | CASSPTQGQVYNEQFF
TRBV15 | CATSPQAGGITDTQYF
TRBV2 | CASSELGQYSNQPQHF
TRBV2 | CASSHRGVAGELFF
TRBV19 | CASSIGRGPFYEQYF
TRBV14 | CASSQDVGADTQYF
TRBV4-3 | CASSRNQGTTEAFF
TRBV30 | CAWSAQGADEQYF
TRBV7-9 | CASSLAGTGGRTGANVLTF
TRBV7-6 | CASSSLGGNYGYTF
TRBV6-1 | CASSEGGSGFKNEQYF
TRBV7-2 | CASSLMGPPNTGELFF
TRBV5-3 | CARSLRQGKQPQHF
TRBV11-1 | CASSFRGMSNEQFF
TRBV6-1 | CASSVTSPPYEQYF
TRBV18 | CASSSALTGPGTDTQYF
TRBV6-5 | CASSNLQGREKLFF
TRBV5-1 | CASSEGTAIRNSPLHF
TRBV6-5 | CASSQTTGVNYGYTF
TRBV15 | CATSRDRGRETQYF
TRBV13 | CASSLRRENTIYF
TRBV6-1 | CASSALQGGNQPQHF
TRBV5-5 | CASSLGTDNSPLHF
TRBV30 | CAWSVGTPWETQYF
TRBV6-1 | CASSQRGATGELFF
TRBV2 | CASSEYRGAFGNQPQHF
TRBV2 | CASNLDRANSPLHF
TRBV6-4 | CASSVSQGEKLFF
TRBV6-5 | CASSPRDNSPLHF
TRBV15 | CATSPSREPTTEAFF